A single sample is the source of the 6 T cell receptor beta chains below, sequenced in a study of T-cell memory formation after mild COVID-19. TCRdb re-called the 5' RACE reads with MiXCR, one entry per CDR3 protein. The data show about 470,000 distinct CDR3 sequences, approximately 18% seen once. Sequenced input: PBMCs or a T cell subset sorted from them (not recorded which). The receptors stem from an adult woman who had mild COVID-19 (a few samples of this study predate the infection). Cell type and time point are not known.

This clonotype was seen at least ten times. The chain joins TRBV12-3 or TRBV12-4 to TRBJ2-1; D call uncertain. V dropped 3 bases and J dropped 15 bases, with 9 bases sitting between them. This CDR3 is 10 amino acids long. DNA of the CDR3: TGTGCCAGCAGTTTGAACGTTATGTTCTTC. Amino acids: CASSLNVMFF.

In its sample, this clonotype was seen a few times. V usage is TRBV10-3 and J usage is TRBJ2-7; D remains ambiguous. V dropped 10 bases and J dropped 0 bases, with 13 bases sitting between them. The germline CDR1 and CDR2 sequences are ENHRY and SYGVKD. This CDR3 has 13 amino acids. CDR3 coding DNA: TGTGCCACCCAAAACCAGAGCTCCTACGAGCAGTACTTC. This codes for CATQNQSSYEQYF.

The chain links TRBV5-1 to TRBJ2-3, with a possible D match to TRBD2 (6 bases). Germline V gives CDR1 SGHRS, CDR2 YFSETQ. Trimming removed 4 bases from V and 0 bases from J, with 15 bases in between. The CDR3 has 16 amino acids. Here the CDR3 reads CASSQGLPKSTDTQYF. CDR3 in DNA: TGCGCCAGCAGCCAAGGACTACCCAAAAGCACAGATACGCAGTATTTT.

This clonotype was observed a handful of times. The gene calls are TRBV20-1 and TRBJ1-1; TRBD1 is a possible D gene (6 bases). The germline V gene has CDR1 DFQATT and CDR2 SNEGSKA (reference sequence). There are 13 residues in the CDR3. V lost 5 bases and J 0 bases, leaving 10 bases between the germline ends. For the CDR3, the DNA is TGCAGTGCTGCCCGGGACATGAACACTGAAGCTTTCTTT. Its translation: CSAARDMNTEAFF.

The CDR3 loop reads CASSLVDTNSPLHF. For the CDR3, the DNA is TGCGCCAGCAGCTTGGTGGACACTAATTCACCCCTCCACTTT. The rearrangement uses TRBV5-1 and TRBJ1-6; TRBD1 might be the D (5 bases). The V gene lost 0 bases and the J gene lost 6 bases, with 7 bases spanning the gap. Looked up from germline, CDR1 is SGHRS and CDR2 is YFSETQ. The length of the CDR3 is 14 residues. Together with reference TRBV5-1 and TRBJ1-6, the CDR3 gives the full variable domain: KAGVTQTPRYLIKTRGQQVTLSCSPISGHRSVSWYQQTPGQGLQFLFEYFSETQRNKGNFPGRFSGRQFSNSRSEMNVSTLELGDSALYLCASSLVDTNSPLHFGNGTRLTVT.

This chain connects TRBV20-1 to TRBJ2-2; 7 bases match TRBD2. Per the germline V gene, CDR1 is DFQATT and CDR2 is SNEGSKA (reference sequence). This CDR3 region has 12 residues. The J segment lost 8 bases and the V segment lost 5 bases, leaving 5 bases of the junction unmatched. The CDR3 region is CSAYLLAGELFF. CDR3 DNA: TGCAGTGCTTACTTACTAGCGGGGGAGCTGTTTTTT.